This TCR beta chain comes out of a study of technical replicates of blood from a few donors. V shed 0 bases, J shed 5 bases, and the junction held 10 bases outside the gene matches. CDR1 and CDR2 (germline): SGHTS, YDEGEE. This CDR3 region has 17 residues. Clones were read by immunoSEQ multiplex PCR, and TCRdb kept only the in-frame ones, dropping some. This sample has over 85,000 clones, with approximately 94% found just once. Sequences were obtained from T cells isolated from PBMCs. The chain joins TRBV5-8 to TRBJ2-3; 9 nucleotides match TRBD2. The clonotype originates from a human donor in good health. CDR3 region: CASSLVAVAGVIDTQYF. The CDR3, as DNA: TGTGCCAGCAGCTTGGTAGCGGTAGCGGGAGTTATAGATACGCAGTATTTT.